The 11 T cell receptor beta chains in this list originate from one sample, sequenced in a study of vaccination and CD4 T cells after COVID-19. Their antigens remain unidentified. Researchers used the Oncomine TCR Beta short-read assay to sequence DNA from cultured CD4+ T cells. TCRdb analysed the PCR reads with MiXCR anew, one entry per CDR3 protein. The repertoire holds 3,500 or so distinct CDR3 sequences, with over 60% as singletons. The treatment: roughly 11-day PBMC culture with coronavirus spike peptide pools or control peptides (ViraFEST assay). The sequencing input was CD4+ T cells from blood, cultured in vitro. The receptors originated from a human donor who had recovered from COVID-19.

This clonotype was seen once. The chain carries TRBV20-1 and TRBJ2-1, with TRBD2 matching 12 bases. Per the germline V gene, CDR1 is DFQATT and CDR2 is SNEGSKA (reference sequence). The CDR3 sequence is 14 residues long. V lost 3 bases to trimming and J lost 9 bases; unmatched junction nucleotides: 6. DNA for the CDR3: TGCAGTGCTAGTACTAGCGGGGGGCCCGGTGAGCAGTTCTTC. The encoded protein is CSASTSGGPGEQFF.

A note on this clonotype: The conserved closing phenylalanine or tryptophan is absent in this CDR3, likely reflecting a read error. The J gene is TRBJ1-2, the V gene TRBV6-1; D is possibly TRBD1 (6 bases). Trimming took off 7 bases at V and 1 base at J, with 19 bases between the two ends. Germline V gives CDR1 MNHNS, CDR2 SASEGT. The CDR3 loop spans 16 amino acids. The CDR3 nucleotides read TGTGCCAGCACCCTCAGGGGAGGGGATCTTAACTATGGCTACACCCTC. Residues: CASTLRGGDLNYGYTL.

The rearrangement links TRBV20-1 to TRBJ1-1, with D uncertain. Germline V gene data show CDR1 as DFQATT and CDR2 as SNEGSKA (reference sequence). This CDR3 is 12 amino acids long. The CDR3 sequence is CGRLPRYTEAFF. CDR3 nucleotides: TGCGGACGACTGCCAAGGTACACTGAAGCTTTCTTT.

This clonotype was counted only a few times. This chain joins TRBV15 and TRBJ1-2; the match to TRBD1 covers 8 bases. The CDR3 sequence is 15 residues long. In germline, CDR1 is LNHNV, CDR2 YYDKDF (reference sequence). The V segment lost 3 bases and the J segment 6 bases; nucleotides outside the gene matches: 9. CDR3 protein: CATSSRQGAVNGYTF. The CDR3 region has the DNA TGTGCCACCAGCAGTAGGCAGGGGGCGGTTAATGGCTACACCTTC.

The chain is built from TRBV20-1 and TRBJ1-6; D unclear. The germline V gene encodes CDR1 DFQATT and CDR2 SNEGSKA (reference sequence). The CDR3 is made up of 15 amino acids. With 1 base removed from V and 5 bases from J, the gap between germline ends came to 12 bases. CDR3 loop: CSARVETADNSPLHF. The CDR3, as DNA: TGCAGTGCTAGAGTGGAGACGGCCGATAATTCACCCCTCCACTTT.

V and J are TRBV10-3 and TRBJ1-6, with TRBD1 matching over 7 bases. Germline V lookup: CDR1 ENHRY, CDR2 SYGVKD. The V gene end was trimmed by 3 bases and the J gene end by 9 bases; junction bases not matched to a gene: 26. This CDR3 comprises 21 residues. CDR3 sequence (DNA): TGTGCCATCAGTGAATCAAGTGGGGCAGGGGGAATGAGAATAATGGTTTCACCCCTCCACTTT. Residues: CAISESSGAGGMRIMVSPLHF.

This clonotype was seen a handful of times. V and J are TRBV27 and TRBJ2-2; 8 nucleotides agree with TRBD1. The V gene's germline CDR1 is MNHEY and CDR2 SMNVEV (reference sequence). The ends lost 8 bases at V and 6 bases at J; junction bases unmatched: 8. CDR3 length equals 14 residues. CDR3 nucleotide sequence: TGTGCCAGCCGGACAGGGATGGCGTCCGGGGAGCTGTTTTTT. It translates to CASRTGMASGELFF.

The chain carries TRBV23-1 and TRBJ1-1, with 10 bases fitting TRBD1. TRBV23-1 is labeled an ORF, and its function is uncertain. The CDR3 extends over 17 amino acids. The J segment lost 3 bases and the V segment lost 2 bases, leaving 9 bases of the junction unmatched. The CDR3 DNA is TGCGCCAGCAGTCAAAAACCGGGACAGGGGTCGCACACTGAAGCTTTCTTT. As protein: CASSQKPGQGSHTEAFF.

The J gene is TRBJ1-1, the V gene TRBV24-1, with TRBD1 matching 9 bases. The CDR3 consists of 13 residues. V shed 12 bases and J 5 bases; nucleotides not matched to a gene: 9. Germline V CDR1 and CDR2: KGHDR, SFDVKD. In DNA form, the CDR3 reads TGTGCCTCCTTCTGGGACAGGGTGACTGAAGCTTTCTTT. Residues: CASFWDRVTEAFF.

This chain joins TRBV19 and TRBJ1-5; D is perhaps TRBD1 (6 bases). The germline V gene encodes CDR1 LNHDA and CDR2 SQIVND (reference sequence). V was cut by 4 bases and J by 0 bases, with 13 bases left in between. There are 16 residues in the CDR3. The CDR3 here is CASSTVTGLSNQPQHF. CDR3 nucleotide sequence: TGTGCCAGTAGTACGGTGACAGGCCTTAGCAATCAGCCCCAGCATTTT.

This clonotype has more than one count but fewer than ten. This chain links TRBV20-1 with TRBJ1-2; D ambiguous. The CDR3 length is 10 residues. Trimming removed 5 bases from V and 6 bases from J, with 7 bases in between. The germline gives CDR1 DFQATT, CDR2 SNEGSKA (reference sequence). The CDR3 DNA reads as TGCAGTGCTGCAATGGATGGCTACACCTTC. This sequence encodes CSAAMDGYTF.